What follows are 25 T cell receptor beta chains derived from one specimen sequenced in a study of T cells after yellow fever vaccination. TCRdb re-called the 5' RACE reads through MiXCR, storing one row per CDR3 protein. This sample has about 360,000 distinct CDR3 sequences, with 6.2% found just once. The starting material was PBMCs, obtained 5 days after the yellow fever booster vaccination. The receptors were sampled from a man under 40 who received the YFV17D yellow fever vaccine.

This chain links TRBV6-2 or TRBV6-3 with TRBJ2-1, with 8 nucleotides matching TRBD2. CDR1 and CDR2 from the germline V gene are MNHEY and SVGEGT. The CDR3 sequence is 18 residues long. Germline trimming cut 0 bases from V and 4 bases from J; bases unmatched to any gene: 11. The DNA of the CDR3 is TGTGCCAGCAGTTACTCACAGGCCGGGACTAGAATTTACAATGAGCAGTTCTTC. Amino acids: CASSYSQAGTRIYNEQFF.

This rearrangement joins TRBV9 to TRBJ2-5, with D tentatively TRBD1 or TRBD2 (6 bases each). Trimming cost V 5 bases and J 5 bases, with 19 bases left between them. The CDR3 length is 15 residues. Germline values: CDR1 SGDLS, CDR2 YYNGEE. The CDR3 sequence: CASSPPQGRSETQYF. Written as DNA, the CDR3 is TGTGCCAGCAGTCCCCCTCAGGGGAGGTCGGAGACCCAGTACTTC. The full variable domain, completed using reference TRBV9 and TRBJ2-5, is DSGVTQTPKHLITATGQRVTLRCSPRSGDLSVYWYQQSLDQGLQFLIQYYNGEERAKGNILERFSAQQFPDLHSELNLSSLELGDSALYFCASSPPQGRSETQYFGPGTRLLVL.

In its sample, this clonotype was seen a few times. This chain joins TRBV6-2 or TRBV6-3 and TRBJ2-7; 10 bases align to TRBD2. The CDR3 totals 15 residues. The trim removed 8 bases at V and 3 bases at J, leaving 10 bases unmatched. Germline lookup yields CDR1 MNHEY and CDR2 SVGEGT. The CDR3 sequence is CASSQTASGSYEQYF. CDR3 nucleotides: TGTGCCAGCTCCCAGACGGCTAGCGGGAGCTACGAGCAGTACTTC.

This clonotype was counted many times. The chain links TRBV5-4 to TRBJ2-1; TRBD1 agrees at 9 bases. CDR3 length: 15 residues. Germline V gene sequence: CDR1 SGHNT, CDR2 YYREEE (reference sequence). V lost 4 bases to trimming and J lost 7 bases; unmatched junction nucleotides: 9. The CDR3 here is CASSHRDRVDNEQFF. CDR3 nucleotides: TGTGCCAGCAGCCACCGGGACAGGGTGGATAATGAGCAGTTCTTC.

This chain connects TRBV5-1 to TRBJ2-4; no clear D gene. The length of the CDR3 is 19 residues. The ends were cut back, 3 bases at V and 1 base at J, with 23 bases in the middle. CDR1 SGHRS and CDR2 YFSETQ come from the germline V gene. In DNA form, the CDR3 reads TGCGCCAGCAGCTCCGCCGGGCCTTCGGGTAACCGGGCCAAAAACATTCAGTACTTC. Protein sequence: CASSSAGPSGNRAKNIQYF.

In its sample, this clonotype was seen a few times. The V gene is TRBV5-1, the J gene TRBJ1-2; D is undetermined. CDR1 is SGHRS and CDR2 is YFSETQ in the germline V gene. The CDR3 sequence is 13 residues long. Trimming took 2 bases from V and 4 from J, leaving 9 bases between them. Here the CDR3 reads CASSLSPGYGYTF. CDR3 coding DNA: TGCGCCAGCAGCTTATCTCCAGGCTATGGCTACACCTTC.

There are many counts of this clonotype. The rearrangement uses TRBV19 and TRBJ1-5; D remains unclear. The CDR3 loop spans 13 amino acids. Germline V CDR1 and CDR2: LNHDA, SQIVND (reference sequence). The ends were cut back, 1 base at V and 7 bases at J, with 8 bases in the middle. For the CDR3, the DNA is TGTGCCAGTAGTATAGGTCCCCAGCAGCCCCAGCATTTT. Translating gives CASSIGPQQPQHF.

In its sample, this clonotype was seen many times. The rearrangement uses TRBV3-1 and TRBJ2-1; D unresolved. This CDR3 is 15 amino acids long. With 0 bases removed from V and 9 bases from J, the gap between germline ends came to 15 bases. CDR1 and CDR2 (germline): LGHDT, YNNKEL (reference sequence). DNA of the CDR3: TGTGCCAGCAGCCAAGATATGGCTAGGGCGGTTGAGCAGTTCTTC. This encodes CASSQDMARAVEQFF.

This clonotype was seen repeatedly, ten times or more. The chain joins TRBV29-1 to TRBJ2-7; 11 positions match TRBD2. Per the germline V gene, CDR1 is SQVTM and CDR2 is ANQGSEA. CDR3 length equals 15 residues. V lost 4 bases, J lost 1 base, and 6 bases stayed unmatched. In nucleotides, the CDR3 is TGCAGCGTTGCCTCGGGACTAGCGGATTCCTACGAGCAGTACTTC. It specifies CSVASGLADSYEQYF.

This clonotype was found many times. The chain employs TRBV20-1 and TRBJ2-5; 12 positions match TRBD1. V gave up 6 bases and J gave up 5 bases; unmatched junction bases: 10. There are 15 residues in the CDR3. CDR1 and CDR2 from the germline V gene are DFQATT and SNEGSKA (reference sequence). This CDR3 is CSASPGTGGVETQYF. The CDR3 bases are TGCAGTGCCAGCCCGGGGACAGGGGGCGTGGAGACCCAGTACTTC.

This clonotype was seen at least ten times. The V gene is TRBV28, the J gene TRBJ2-7, with 7 bases aligning to TRBD2. Germline CDR1 is MDHEN and CDR2 is SYDVKM. V gave up 6 bases and J gave up 4 bases; unmatched junction bases: 9. The CDR3 is 14 amino acids. CDR3 sequence: CASSQSGTGYEQYF. CDR3 bases: TGTGCCAGCAGCCAGAGCGGGACTGGATACGAGCAGTACTTC.

This clonotype came up a few times. The rearrangement links TRBV6-1 to TRBJ2-6; no clear D gene. The CDR3 is 15 residues long. Germline CDR1 and CDR2: MNHNS and SASEGT. With 5 bases removed from V and 0 bases from J, the gap between germline ends came to 8 bases. The DNA for the CDR3 is TGTGCCAGCAGTCTCAGATTCTCTGGGGCCAACGTCCTGACTTTC. Protein: CASSLRFSGANVLTF.

This rearrangement joins TRBV5-1 to TRBJ2-1; 11 nucleotides line up with TRBD2. The CDR3 is 14 residues long. J was trimmed by 4 bases and V by 5 bases; bases with no gene match: 2. In germline, CDR1 is SGHRS, CDR2 YFSETQ. CDR3 nucleotides: TGCGCCAGCAGAACTAGCGGGGGTTACAATGAGCAGTTCTTC. The encoded protein is CASRTSGGYNEQFF.

This clonotype was found a few times. V usage is TRBV20-1 and J usage is TRBJ2-1; 11 bases fit TRBD2. V lost 2 bases to trimming and J lost 5 bases; unmatched junction nucleotides: 8. CDR1 DFQATT and CDR2 SNEGSKA come from the germline V gene (reference sequence). The CDR3 covers 16 residues. CDR3 region: CSARTSTSGNNNEQFF. CDR3 nucleotide sequence: TGCAGTGCTAGAACCTCGACTAGCGGGAACAACAATGAGCAGTTCTTC.

There are a few counts of this clonotype. The chain has TRBV4-3 and TRBJ1-2; 7 nucleotides match TRBD1. This CDR3 is built from 15 residues. Germline assignment: CDR1 LGHNA and CDR2 YSLEER. After removal of 3 bases from V and 4 bases from J, the junction contained 8 bases not matched to a gene. This CDR3 is CASSQNSGTAYGYTF. CDR3 in DNA: TGCGCCAGCAGCCAGAACTCCGGGACAGCCTATGGCTACACCTTC.

This clonotype was found a few times. The rearrangement links TRBV6-1 to TRBJ2-7; TRBD1 might be the D (6 bases). CDR3 length: 14 amino acids. Trimming shortened V by 6 bases and J by 2 bases, and 14 bases separated the two germline ends. Germline V gene lookup returns CDR1 MNHNS and CDR2 SASEGT. The CDR3 region is CASSAVQGPYEQYF. The CDR3 nucleotides read TGTGCCAGCAGCGCAGTACAGGGCCCCTACGAGCAGTACTTC.

The chain couples TRBV25-1 to TRBJ2-7; 7 nucleotides match TRBD1. The germline CDR1 and CDR2 sequences are MGHDK and SYGVNS. After removal of 10 bases from V and 1 base from J, the junction contained 4 bases not matched to a gene. This CDR3 spans 12 amino acids. Here the CDR3 reads CATGGQSYEQYF. CDR3 nucleotides: TGTGCCACAGGGGGACAGTCCTACGAGCAGTACTTC.

This clonotype was seen a handful of times. The gene calls are TRBV29-1 and TRBJ2-2; possibly TRBD2 for D (6 bases). The CDR3 length is 13 residues. In germline, CDR1 is SQVTM, CDR2 ANQGSEA. V lost 7 bases, J lost 3 bases, and 12 bases lay in between. CDR3 in amino acids: CSAGRRDTGELFF. The CDR3, as DNA: TGCAGCGCGGGGAGGCGAGACACCGGGGAGCTGTTTTTT.

This clonotype came up a few times. The rearrangement links TRBV7-2 to TRBJ2-3, with TRBD2 identical over 10 bases. V lost 4 bases, J lost 2 bases, and 9 bases stayed unmatched. The CDR3 consists of 17 residues. Germline V gene sequence: CDR1 SGHTA, CDR2 FQGNSA. CDR3 protein: CASSSLGLAENTDTQYF. The CDR3, as DNA: TGTGCCAGCAGCTCCTTAGGACTAGCGGAGAACACAGATACGCAGTATTTT.

This clonotype was counted between two and nine times. The chain has TRBV4-2 and TRBJ2-1; 10 positions match TRBD2. This CDR3 has 19 residues. Germline V gene sequence: CDR1 LGHNA, CDR2 YNFKEQ. J lost 4 bases, V lost 7 bases, and 19 bases had no gene match. This chain's CDR3 is CASNLSPLAGGTKYNEQFF. The DNA for the CDR3 is TGTGCCAGCAACCTATCTCCCTTAGCGGGAGGTACCAAATACAATGAGCAGTTCTTC.

This rearrangement joins TRBV6-1 to TRBJ1-1, with 9 bases aligning to TRBD1. Germline CDR1 is MNHNS and CDR2 is SASEGT. The CDR3 loop spans 14 amino acids. Trimming removed 5 bases from V and 4 bases from J; junction bases left unmatched: 5. The CDR3 DNA sequence: TGTGCCAGCAGTCCGGGACAGGGTCCCACTGAAGCTTTCTTT. Amino acid sequence: CASSPGQGPTEAFF.

At least ten counts were recorded for this clonotype. V usage is TRBV7-9 and J usage is TRBJ2-5, with 7 nucleotides matching TRBD2. V lost 0 bases, J lost 1 base, and 2 bases stayed unmatched. CDR1 and CDR2 from the germline V gene are SEHNR and FQNEAQ (reference sequence). The CDR3 extends over 15 amino acids. The CDR3 coding sequence is TGTGCCAGCAGCTTAGCGGCGGGAGTCCAAGAGACCCAGTACTTC. Residues: CASSLAAGVQETQYF.

V is TRBV9 and J is TRBJ2-1, with 14 bases matching TRBD2. The germline gives CDR1 SGDLS, CDR2 YYNGEE. The CDR3 spans 17 residues. Unmatched junction bases numbered 10, after V lost 4 bases and J lost 7 bases. The CDR3 DNA sequence: TGTGCCAGCAGCTTTTCATTCGGGACTAGCGGGAGAAATGAGCAGTTCTTC. This codes for CASSFSFGTSGRNEQFF.

The J gene is TRBJ2-7, the V gene TRBV12-3 or TRBV12-4, with TRBD1 matching over 8 bases. The CDR3 length is 16 residues. J lost 6 bases, V lost 5 bases, and 15 bases had no gene match. The CDR3 region is CASSRSGGSFSSEQYF. CDR3 DNA sequence: TGTGCCAGCAGTCGATCAGGGGGCTCGTTCTCTTCCGAGCAGTACTTC.

This clonotype was seen a handful of times. The chain joins TRBV20-1 to TRBJ2-7; 8 nucleotides line up with TRBD1. V lost 4 bases, J lost 0 bases, and 5 bases stayed unmatched. CDR3 size: 14 residues. Germline assignment: CDR1 DFQATT and CDR2 SNEGSKA (reference sequence). CDR3: CSATPGGFSYEQYF. CDR3 DNA: TGCAGTGCTACCCCAGGGGGCTTCTCCTACGAGCAGTACTTC.